The 13 T cell receptor beta chains below all came from one sample that was sequenced in a study of CD8+ T cells in alopecia areata. Treatment in this sample: oral pan-JAK inhibitor, 5-10 mg twice daily. cDNA prepared by RNA extraction and subsequent reverse transcription served as the template for sequencing. Sequencing used immunoSEQ multiplex PCR; TCRdb keeps in-frame clones, though not all of them. The table has under 150,000 clones, 80% to 90% seen once. The specimen comprised CD8+ T cells sorted from blood, sampled at week 4, from a patient treated with tofacitinib. All receptors come from a human donor with alopecia areata.

V usage is TRBV9 and J usage is TRBJ1-1; 8 bases are a match to TRBD1. This CDR3 region has 15 residues. Per germline, CDR1 SGDLS and CDR2 YYNGEE. V shed 3 bases, J shed 2 bases, and the junction held 6 bases outside the gene matches. DNA of the CDR3: TGTGCCAGCAGCGCATACAGGGGGGCCAACACTGAAGCTTTCTTT. It is translated as CASSAYRGANTEAFF. The complete variable domain, with remaining parts taken from reference TRBV9 and TRBJ1-1, reads DSGVTQTPKHLITATGQRVTLRCSPRSGDLSVYWYQQSLDQGLQFLIQYYNGEERAKGNILERFSAQQFPDLHSELNLSSLELGDSALYFCASSAYRGANTEAFFGQGTRLTVV.

The CDR3 DNA reads TGTGCCAGCTCACCTTGGACTAGCGGGGGGTATGAGCAGTTCTTC. As protein: CASSPWTSGGYEQFF. The chain carries TRBV18 and TRBJ2-1, with 14 bases aligning to TRBD2. V gave up 3 bases and J gave up 8 bases; unmatched junction bases: 3. The germline V gene has CDR1 KGHSH and CDR2 LQKENI. This CDR3 has 15 amino acids.

The gene calls are TRBV19 and TRBJ1-1, with D maybe TRBD1 (5 bases). Germline V CDR1 and CDR2: LNHDA, SQIVND (reference sequence). This CDR3 has 15 residues. Trimming pared 1 base from V and 4 bases from J, leaving 13 bases between. The CDR3 protein is CASSIGRGAATEAFF. The CDR3 nucleotides read TGTGCCAGTAGTATAGGTAGGGGCGCGGCCACTGAAGCTTTCTTT.

The chain has TRBV27 and TRBJ2-7; the match to TRBD1 covers 7 bases. This CDR3 region has 14 residues. CDR1 is MNHEY, CDR2 SMNVEV, per germline (reference sequence). Trimming at V came to 6 bases and at J to 2 bases, leaving 7 bases not matched to a gene. DNA for the CDR3: TGTGCCAGCAGACCACGACAGGGAACCTACGAGCAGTACTTC. Protein: CASRPRQGTYEQYF.

The gene calls are TRBV27 and TRBJ2-7; no firm D call. The V gene lost 7 bases and the J gene lost 0 bases, with 16 bases spanning the gap. The germline V gene has CDR1 MNHEY and CDR2 SMNVEV (reference sequence). This CDR3 has 15 amino acids. The CDR3 loop is CASTPSRLASYEQYF. CDR3 coding DNA: TGTGCCAGCACCCCATCTAGGCTTGCCTCCTACGAGCAGTACTTC.

The sample holds one count of this clone. The chain joins TRBV7-9 to TRBJ2-5; the match to TRBD2 covers 10 bases. The CDR3 is made up of 15 amino acids. The germline V gene encodes CDR1 SEHNR and CDR2 FQNEAQ (reference sequence). After removal of 1 base from V and 4 bases from J, the junction contained 3 bases not matched to a gene. CDR3: CASSLVGLATETQYF. Written as DNA, the CDR3 is TGTGCCAGCAGCTTAGTGGGACTAGCGACAGAGACCCAGTACTTC.

This chain joins TRBV6-5 and TRBJ2-5; D is perhaps TRBD2 (7 bases). This CDR3 has 15 amino acids. The V end was cut by 5 bases, the J end by 5 bases, with 18 bases between. The germline CDR1 and CDR2 sequences are MNHEY and SVGAGI. The CDR3 DNA reads TGTGCCAGCAGTCCCCGTGGGGGGGCCGGGGAGACCCAGTACTTC. Translated, it gives CASSPRGGAGETQYF.

The CDR3 nucleotides read TGTGCCAGTCACCGGGTCCCGGGCTCCTACGAGCAGTACTTC. It yields the protein CASHRVPGSYEQYF. This chain joins TRBV7-2 and TRBJ2-7; D uncertain. Germline lookup yields CDR1 SGHTA and CDR2 FQGNSA. This CDR3 region has 14 residues. V dropped 9 bases and J dropped 0 bases, with 15 bases sitting between them.

This clone was seen only a few times. The chain employs TRBV27 and TRBJ2-3, with TRBD2 as a possible D gene (5 bases). The CDR3 extends over 13 amino acids. Trimming removed 8 bases at V and 1 base at J, with 10 bases between. Looked up from germline, CDR1 is MNHEY and CDR2 is SMNVEV (reference sequence). CDR3 sequence (DNA): TGTGCCAGCGGCGGACTGGGCACAGATACGCAGTATTTT. The encoded protein is CASGGLGTDTQYF.

The chain combines TRBV7-9 with TRBJ2-1, with 8 bases matching TRBD2. The germline gives CDR1 SEHNR, CDR2 FQNEAQ (reference sequence). Unmatched junction bases numbered 1, after V lost 0 bases and J lost 3 bases. The CDR3 length is 15 residues. Here the CDR3 reads CASSLASGGYNEQFF. In DNA form, the CDR3 reads TGTGCCAGCAGCTTAGCCAGCGGGGGCTACAATGAGCAGTTCTTC.

The V gene is TRBV13, the J gene TRBJ2-5; 7 positions match TRBD2. Trimming removed 0 bases from V and 0 bases from J; junction bases left unmatched: 7. CDR3 length equals 17 residues. Germline loops: CDR1 PRHDT, CDR2 FYEKMQ (reference sequence). The CDR3 loop is CASSLGFYAGDQETQYF. DNA for the CDR3: TGTGCCAGCAGCTTAGGCTTTTATGCGGGGGACCAAGAGACCCAGTACTTC.

This chain connects TRBV28 to TRBJ2-5; TRBD2 is a possible D gene (6 bases). The CDR3 is 13 residues long. The V end lost 2 bases, the J end lost 5 bases, and 9 bases lay between the germline ends. Germline-derived CDR1 and CDR2 are MDHEN and SYDVKM. CDR3 sequence (DNA): TGTGCCAGCAGTTTACAAGGGAGGGAGACCCAGTACTTC. Protein sequence: CASSLQGRETQYF.

Only a few counts were recorded for this clone. V and J are TRBV15 and TRBJ2-7; D call uncertain. Germline CDR1 is LNHNV and CDR2 is YYDKDF (reference sequence). The CDR3 spans 14 residues. V was clipped by 1 base and J by 0 bases, with 7 bases between them. In nucleotides, the CDR3 is TGTGCCACCAGCAGAGGACGGAGCTCCTACGAGCAGTACTTC. It translates to CATSRGRSSYEQYF. Drawing the rest from reference TRBV15 and TRBJ2-7, the complete variable domain is DAMVIQNPRYQVTQFGKPVTLSCSQTLNHNVMYWYQQKSSQAPKLLFHYYDKDFNNEADTPDNFQSRRPNTSFCFLDIRSPGLGDTAMYLCATSRGRSSYEQYFGPGTRLTVT.